This T cell receptor (beta chain) came from a study of immune evolution from preneoplasia to lung adenocarcinoma. Between the trimmed V and J ends, which lost 3 bases and 4 bases, there was a span of 9 bases. CDR1 is KGHSH and CDR2 is LQKENI in the germline V gene. The CDR3 has 13 residues. On this clone: Its specificity is unknown.

TCRdb's table, derived via immunoSEQ multiplex PCR, lists solely in-frame clones and lacks some. The sample lists some 5,000 clones; about two thirds were seen once. Resections took place in Japan or China from 2014 to 2017. H&E slides confirmed each diagnosis, reviewed by two pathologists independently. Overall study findings and caveats: Later-stage lesions appeared to have more T cells, more diversity, less clonality. Top clone share appeared to fall from AAH through AIS, MIA, adenocarcinoma.

The sequencing input was FFPE adjacent normal lung tissue. The source is an older person with lung adenocarcinoma. V and J are TRBV18 and TRBJ1-2; D is uncertain. DNA of the CDR3: TGTGCCAGCTCACCGGTTTATCCCTATGGCTACACCTTC. Its translation is CASSPVYPYGYTF.